This entry lists 32 T cell receptor beta chains sequenced from one sample in a study of control samples from healthy donors and cancer patients. Data came from immunoSEQ multiplex PCR; TCRdb stores just in-frame clones and leaves some out. Counted here are some 170,000 clones, approximately 94% occurring once; the ten biggest clones make up 12% to 15%. Sequencing input: PBMCs. These receptors were obtained from a man aged 60 to 75 with colorectal cancer.

This chain links TRBV6-6 with TRBJ1-6; 9 bases fit TRBD1. J was trimmed by 7 bases and V by 5 bases; bases with no gene match: 12. Germline CDR1 MNHNY, CDR2 SVGAGI (reference sequence). The CDR3 totals 17 residues. The CDR3 bases are TGTGCCAGCAGTCTCCTGACAGGGGGTTTTGAGAATTCACCCCTCCACTTT. As protein: CASSLLTGGFENSPLHF.

The chain recombines TRBV10-3 with TRBJ2-3; TRBD1 matches at 7 bases. Germline trimming cut 8 bases from V and 1 base from J; bases unmatched to any gene: 0. The germline gives CDR1 ENHRY, CDR2 SYGVKD. The CDR3 is 12 residues long. Written as DNA, the CDR3 is TGTGCCATCGGACAGGGCACAGATACGCAGTATTTT. Translating gives CAIGQGTDTQYF.

The J gene is TRBJ2-7, the V gene TRBV29-1; 8 nucleotides match TRBD2. The CDR3 has 12 amino acids. Germline V CDR1 and CDR2: SQVTM, ANQGSEA. The V segment lost 6 bases and the J segment 5 bases; nucleotides outside the gene matches: 6. The CDR3: CSVTGGFNEQYF. The CDR3 region has the DNA TGCAGCGTCACGGGGGGGTTCAACGAGCAGTACTTC.

This chain links TRBV7-8 with TRBJ1-1; 10 nucleotides align to TRBD1. The CDR3 is 15 residues long. The J segment lost 2 bases and the V segment lost 5 bases, leaving 5 bases of the junction unmatched. Germline CDR1 and CDR2: SGHVS and FQNEAQ. This chain's CDR3 is CASSPRTGGNTEAFF. The CDR3, as DNA: TGTGCCAGCAGCCCGCGGACAGGGGGAAACACTGAAGCTTTCTTT.

The V gene is TRBV25-1, the J gene TRBJ2-3; 15 positions agree with TRBD2. Germline lookup yields CDR1 MGHDK and CDR2 SYGVNS. V gave up 5 bases and J gave up 3 bases; unmatched junction bases: 6. The CDR3 is 17 residues long. CDR3 loop: CASSLGTSGGKTDTQYF. The DNA of the CDR3 is TGTGCCAGCAGTCTAGGGACTAGCGGGGGGAAGACAGATACGCAGTATTTT. Looking up the rest from reference TRBV25-1 and TRBJ2-3 gives the full variable domain: EADIYQTPRYLVIGTGKKITLECSQTMGHDKMYWYQQDPGMELHLIHYSYGVNSTEKGDLSSESTVSRIRTEHFPLTLESARPSHTSQYLCASSLGTSGGKTDTQYFGPGTRLTVL.

CDR3 DNA: TGTGCCAGCAGCAGGCCAAAAGAGACCCAGTACTTC. It encodes CASSRPKETQYF. This chain links TRBV6-5 with TRBJ2-5; D call uncertain. V was cut by 6 bases and J by 3 bases, with 8 bases left in between. Looked up from germline, CDR1 is MNHEY and CDR2 is SVGAGI. This CDR3 comprises 12 residues.

This rearrangement joins TRBV11-3 to TRBJ1-3; D unclear. Germline CDR1 is SGHNT and CDR2 is YENEEA. The CDR3 is 14 amino acids. Trimming stripped 1 base from V and 1 base from J, with 5 bases between. The CDR3 reads CASSLGGSGNTIYF. The DNA for the CDR3 is TGTGCCAGCAGCTTAGGAGGTTCTGGAAACACCATATATTTT.

The rearrangement links TRBV6-5 to TRBJ1-6, with TRBD1 identical over 7 bases. This CDR3 region has 14 residues. CDR1 and CDR2 (germline): MNHEY, SVGAGI. V dropped 7 bases and J dropped 9; count of bases not matched to a gene: 9. CDR3 region: CASNTGRGLSPLHF. For the CDR3, the DNA is TGTGCCAGCAACACGGGGAGGGGGCTTTCACCCCTCCACTTT.

The chain joins TRBV9 to TRBJ1-2; D perhaps matches TRBD1 (5 bases). CDR3 size: 14 residues. Trimming removed 4 bases at V and 6 bases at J, with 16 bases between. Germline V gives CDR1 SGDLS, CDR2 YYNGEE. CDR3: CASSRDGALDGYTF. CDR3 nucleotide sequence: TGTGCCAGCAGCCGGGACGGAGCCTTAGATGGCTACACCTTC.

The J gene is TRBJ2-3, the V gene TRBV7-2; possibly TRBD1 for D (6 bases). The CDR3 has 13 residues. CDR1 is SGHTA and CDR2 is FQGNSA in the germline V gene. The V end was cut by 1 base, the J end by 7 bases, with 9 bases between. In nucleotides, the CDR3 is TGTGCCAGCAGCTTAGTAGGGGGTAATACGCAGTATTTT. Encoded protein: CASSLVGGNTQYF.

This chain connects TRBV11-2 to TRBJ2-1; possible D gene TRBD2, 7 bases. The CDR3 is 13 residues long. Trimming took off 9 bases at V and 7 bases at J, with 16 bases between the two ends. Germline V gene data show CDR1 as SGHAT and CDR2 as FQNNGV. The CDR3 here is CARGGAIGNEQFF. As DNA, the CDR3 is TGTGCCAGAGGGGGGGCCATAGGTAATGAGCAGTTCTTC.

The chain uses TRBV7-7 and TRBJ2-5; 7 nucleotides agree with TRBD1. The CDR3 has 14 residues. Per germline, CDR1 SSHAT and CDR2 FNYEAQ (reference sequence). V was pared by 5 bases and J by 1 base, with 4 bases of the junction left unmatched. CDR3 DNA: TGTGCCAGCAGCCCCGGGACAGTCCAAGAGACCCAGTACTTC. This codes for CASSPGTVQETQYF. The full variable domain, with the rest looked up from reference TRBV7-7 and TRBJ2-5, is GAGVSQSPRYKVTKRGQDVTLRCDPISSHATLYWYQQALGQGPEFLTYFNYEAQPDKSGLPSDRFSAERPEGSISTLTIQRTEQRDSAMYRCASSPGTVQETQYFGPGTRLLVL.

The chain links TRBV29-1 to TRBJ1-2; D gene ambiguous. The CDR3 extends over 15 amino acids. From germline, CDR1 is SQVTM and CDR2 ANQGSEA. Trimming cost V 1 base and J 0 bases, with 12 bases left between them. The chain's CDR3 is CSVEGLWSPNYGYTF. CDR3 nucleotides: TGCAGCGTTGAAGGTCTGTGGTCACCTAACTATGGCTACACCTTC.

The rearrangement joins TRBV27 to TRBJ2-5; 9 nucleotides align to TRBD1. Germline CDR1 and CDR2: MNHEY and SMNVEV (reference sequence). The junction had 2 bases not matched to a gene; V was cut back by 2 bases and J by 4 bases. There are 14 residues in the CDR3. The CDR3 DNA sequence: TGTGCCAGCAGTTTAACAGGGGGCAGAGAGACCCAGTACTTC. This gives the protein CASSLTGGRETQYF.

This clone was seen only once. The CDR3 sequence is CASSLDSRGMNTEAFF. The CDR3 DNA reads TGTGCCAGCAGTTTAGACAGCAGGGGGATGAACACTGAAGCTTTCTTT. This chain joins TRBV27 and TRBJ1-1; 7 positions match TRBD1. Germline V CDR1 and CDR2: MNHEY, SMNVEV (reference sequence). V was clipped by 2 bases and J by 0 bases; unmatched bases: 6. This CDR3 has 16 amino acids.

The V and J genes are TRBV7-9 and TRBJ2-5, with D unclear. Germline V lookup: CDR1 SEHNR, CDR2 FQNEAQ (reference sequence). Trimming took 1 base from V and 1 from J, leaving 7 bases between them. CDR3 length: 14 residues. In nucleotides, the CDR3 is TGTGCCAGCAGCTTAGACGTCATCCAAGAGACCCAGTACTTC. Translation: CASSLDVIQETQYF.

The genes are TRBV6-4 and TRBJ2-3; 7 bases match TRBD2. This CDR3 region has 14 residues. Germline CDR1 and CDR2: MRHNA and SNTAGT. The V and J ends lost 6 bases and 1 base, in that order; junction bases with no gene match: 4. CDR3 sequence (DNA): TGTGCCAGCAGCGTCCTAGCGGGCACAGATACGCAGTATTTT. Amino acids: CASSVLAGTDTQYF.

V and J are TRBV18 and TRBJ2-7; 12 bases align to TRBD2. Losses at the gene ends were 3 bases for V and 6 bases for J; bases not matched to a gene: 9. CDR1 and CDR2 (germline): KGHSH, LQKENI. The CDR3 has 16 amino acids. The CDR3 DNA sequence: TGTGCCAGCTCACCCTCCGCTAGCGGGGGGGCCGGCGAGCAGTACTTC. Its translation: CASSPSASGGAGEQYF. The variable domain in full, with the rest retrieved from reference TRBV18 and TRBJ2-7, is NAGVMQNPRHLVRRRGQEARLRCSPMKGHSHVYWYRQLPEEGLKFMVYLQKENIIDESGMPKERFSAEFPKEGPSILRIQQVVRGDSAAYFCASSPSASGGAGEQYFGPGTRLTVT.

In DNA form, the CDR3 reads TGTGCCAGCAAACGGCTAGGAACGCAGTATTTT. Amino acids: CASKRLGTQYF. The chain combines TRBV6-5 with TRBJ2-3; no clear D gene. The CDR3 runs 11 residues. Germline CDR1 MNHEY, CDR2 SVGAGI. Trimming stripped 7 bases from V and 9 bases from J, with 11 bases between.

The chain employs TRBV23-1 and TRBJ1-6, with D tentatively TRBD1 (5 bases). TRBV23-1 is reported as an ORF; its role is uncertain. Trimming pared 0 bases from V and 8 bases from J, leaving 14 bases between. The CDR3 has 16 amino acids. The CDR3 DNA reads as TGCGCCAGCAGTCAATCGATTCACCTAGGGGATTCACCCCTCCACTTT. Protein sequence: CASSQSIHLGDSPLHF.

The chain uses TRBV2 and TRBJ1-1; D not certain. Per germline, CDR1 SNHLY and CDR2 FYNNEI. The V gene lost 6 bases and the J gene lost 1 base, with 15 bases spanning the gap. CDR3 size: 15 residues. The CDR3 DNA follows: TGTGCCAGCAGGGCCCAGGTAGTCCCGAACACTGAAGCTTTCTTT. Translating gives CASRAQVVPNTEAFF.

The count of this clone is one. This sequence joins TRBV28 and TRBJ1-2; 8 nucleotides line up with TRBD1. J was trimmed by 4 bases and V by 2 bases; bases with no gene match: 9. CDR1 is MDHEN, CDR2 SYDVKM, per germline. The CDR3 is made up of 16 amino acids. The CDR3 region is CASSLVYRGKGYGYTF. The CDR3 DNA reads as TGTGCCAGCAGTTTAGTATACAGGGGGAAGGGCTATGGCTACACCTTC.

The chain couples TRBV9 to TRBJ1-4; tentative D call: TRBD1 (6 bases). The CDR3 runs to 15 residues. Per the germline V gene, CDR1 is SGDLS and CDR2 is YYNGEE. Trimming cost V 0 bases and J 4 bases, with 10 bases left between them. The CDR3 region has the DNA TGTGCCAGCAGCGTAGAAGCAGGGGATAATGAAAAACTGTTTTTT. Amino acid sequence: CASSVEAGDNEKLFF. The full variable domain, with the rest looked up from reference TRBV9 and TRBJ1-4, is DSGVTQTPKHLITATGQRVTLRCSPRSGDLSVYWYQQSLDQGLQFLIQYYNGEERAKGNILERFSAQQFPDLHSELNLSSLELGDSALYFCASSVEAGDNEKLFFGSGTQLSVL.

The table lists this clone with a count of one. Other nucleotide sequences from this sample produce the same CDR3. CDR3 nucleotides: TGTGCCAGCAGTTTAAGTACTGAAGCTTTCTTT. It yields the protein CASSLSTEAFF. The rearrangement links TRBV12-3 or TRBV12-4 to TRBJ1-1; D is unresolved. Between the trimmed V and J ends, which lost 2 bases and 5 bases, there was a span of 3 bases. The CDR3 consists of 11 residues.

J is TRBJ2-7 and V is TRBV9, with 9 bases that match TRBD1. The CDR3 consists of 14 residues. Trimming took 4 bases from V and 6 from J; bases not matched to a gene: 8. The germline CDR1 and CDR2 sequences are SGDLS and YYNGEE. The CDR3 DNA sequence: TGTGCCAGCAGCCGGGACAGGGTTAAGGCCGAGCAGTACTTC. It is translated as CASSRDRVKAEQYF.

This clone was detected only once. The chain recombines TRBV29-1 with TRBJ2-5, with TRBD2 matching over 7 bases. The CDR3 has 16 residues. Germline loops: CDR1 SQVTM, CDR2 ANQGSEA. V gave up 3 bases and J gave up 5 bases; unmatched junction bases: 15. CDR3 sequence reads: CSVEVDWEGGRETQYF. In DNA, the CDR3 is TGCAGCGTTGAGGTGGATTGGGAGGGTGGAAGGGAGACCCAGTACTTC.

This clone was detected once. This chain uses TRBV4-3 with TRBJ2-7; D unresolved. The CDR3 length is 14 residues. Trimming left V 0 bases short and J 0 bases short, with 6 bases between. Germline lookup yields CDR1 LGHNA and CDR2 YSLEER. This CDR3 reads CASSQDFGSYEQYF. In nucleotides, the CDR3 is TGCGCCAGCAGCCAAGATTTTGGCTCCTACGAGCAGTACTTC.

V usage is TRBV21-1 and J usage is TRBJ1-5. TRBV21-1 is a pseudogene locus. CDR3 size: 15 residues. Here the CDR3 DNA reads TGTGCCAGCAGCACGAAACCCGGCTGCAATCGGCCCCAGCATTTT. It yields the protein CASSTKPGCNRPQHF.

J is TRBJ1-6 and V is TRBV4-3; D remains unclear. CDR1 and CDR2 from the germline V gene are LGHNA and YSLEER. Trimming pared 5 bases from V and 13 bases from J, leaving 18 bases between. CDR3 size: 14 residues. CDR3 residues: CASSSSRSGVPLHF. In nucleotides, the CDR3 is TGCGCCAGCAGCTCTTCCCGCTCCGGCGTTCCCCTCCACTTT.

The chain is built from TRBV29-1 and TRBJ1-3; 11 nucleotides align to TRBD1. Germline CDR1 SQVTM, CDR2 ANQGSEA. The CDR3 loop spans 13 amino acids. V lost 7 bases, J lost 3 bases, and 2 bases stayed unmatched. CDR3 sequence (DNA): TGCAGCGCCGGGACAGGGGGTGGAAACACCATATATTTT. Its translation is CSAGTGGGNTIYF.

The chain is built from TRBV10-3 and TRBJ2-5; a weak D match, TRBD2 (6 bases). Trimming took off 7 bases at V and 5 bases at J, with 14 bases between the two ends. Germline V gene lookup returns CDR1 ENHRY and CDR2 SYGVKD. There are 13 residues in the CDR3. CDR3 region: CAITGDGGETQYF. CDR3 nucleotides: TGTGCCATCACCGGAGATGGGGGGGAGACCCAGTACTTC.

V and J are TRBV6-5 and TRBJ1-2, with 9 bases aligning to TRBD1. V lost 2 bases, J lost 6 bases, and 7 bases stayed unmatched. The germline gives CDR1 MNHEY, CDR2 SVGAGI. The CDR3 is made up of 15 amino acids. In DNA, the CDR3 is TGTGCCAGCAGTTACGCACTACAGGGGGCCGATGGCTACACCTTC. Encoded protein: CASSYALQGADGYTF.